This T cell receptor beta chain came from a study of blood T cell repertoires in COVID-19. The assay was immunoSEQ multiplex PCR, and TCRdb's table has in-frame clones only and misses some. The data show approximately 200,000 clones, roughly 88% seen once. CDR3 length: 16 amino acids. From germline, CDR1 is SGHTA and CDR2 FQGNSA. Trimming took 7 bases from V and 4 from J; bases not matched to a gene: 13. This TCR came from a man aged 18 to 35 with active or convalescent COVID-19. This chain uses TRBV7-2 with TRBJ1-2; 9 nucleotides match TRBD1. Sample: peripheral blood. As DNA, the CDR3 is TGTGCCAGCACCCCTTTTGGACAGGGGACGGTCTATGGCTACACCTTC. Translation gives CASTPFGQGTVYGYTF. The full variable domain, its missing parts supplied by reference TRBV7-2 and TRBJ1-2, is GAGVSQSPSNKVTEKGKDVELRCDPISGHTALYWYRQSLGQGLEFLIYFQGNSAPDKSGLPSDRFSAERTGGSVSTLTIQRTQQEDSAVYLCASTPFGQGTVYGYTFGSGTRLTVV.